Detailed here is one T cell receptor (beta chain). Its antigen is unidentified. The source of the sample is a study of T cell responses to AZD1222 COVID-19 vaccine. The study's findings and limits: Following two doses of AZD1222, Spike-specific TCR breadth and depth rose. Possibly, clonal diversity was underestimated; donors were largely white British and included more females. It was only a handful of AZD1222 recipients who were seropositive at baseline. Spike was spanned by vaccine-associated CD4 TCRs, which were dominant at 160-218 and 743-854.

This CDR3 is 13 amino acids long. The germline V gene encodes CDR1 GTSNPN and CDR2 SVGIG (reference sequence). Trimming took 5 bases from V and 7 from J; bases not matched to a gene: 8. Sequencing used immunoSEQ multiplex PCR; TCRdb keeps in-frame clones, though not all of them. This sample has about 130,000 clones; around nine tenths occur once, and the top ten carry under 2.5%. The receptor's source is an adult in good health. The sample consisted of peripheral blood, taken on day 0 of AZD1222 vaccination. The chain links TRBV30 to TRBJ1-1; 9 bases match TRBD1. CDR3 nucleotide sequence: TGTGCCTGGGTTCCCGGGACAGGGATTGAAGCTTTCTTT. Translating it yields CAWVPGTGIEAFF.